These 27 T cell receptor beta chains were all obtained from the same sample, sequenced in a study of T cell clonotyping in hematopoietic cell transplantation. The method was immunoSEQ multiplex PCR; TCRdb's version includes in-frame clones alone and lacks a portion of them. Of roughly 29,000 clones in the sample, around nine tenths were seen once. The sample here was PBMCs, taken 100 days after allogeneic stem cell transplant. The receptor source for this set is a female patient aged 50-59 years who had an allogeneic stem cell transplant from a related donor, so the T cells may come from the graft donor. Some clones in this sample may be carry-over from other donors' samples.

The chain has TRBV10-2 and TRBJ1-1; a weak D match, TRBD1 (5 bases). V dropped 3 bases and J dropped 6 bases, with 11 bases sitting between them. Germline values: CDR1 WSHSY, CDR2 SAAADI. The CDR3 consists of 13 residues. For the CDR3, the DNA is TGCGCCAGCAGTGAAAGGGCCAGGGCTGAAGCTTTCTTT. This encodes CASSERARAEAFF.

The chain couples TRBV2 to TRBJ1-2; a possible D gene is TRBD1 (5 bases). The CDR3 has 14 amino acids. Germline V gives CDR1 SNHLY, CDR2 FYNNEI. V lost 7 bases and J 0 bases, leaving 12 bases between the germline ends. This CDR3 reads CASMGGTANYGYTF. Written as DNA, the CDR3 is TGTGCCAGCATGGGCGGGACGGCTAACTATGGCTACACCTTC.

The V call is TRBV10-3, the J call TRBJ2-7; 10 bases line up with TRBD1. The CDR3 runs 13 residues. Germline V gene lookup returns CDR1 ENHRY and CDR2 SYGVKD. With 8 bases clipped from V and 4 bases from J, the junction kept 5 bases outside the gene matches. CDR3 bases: TGTGCCATCTCACCGGGACAGGGGTACGAGCAGTACTTC. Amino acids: CAISPGQGYEQYF.

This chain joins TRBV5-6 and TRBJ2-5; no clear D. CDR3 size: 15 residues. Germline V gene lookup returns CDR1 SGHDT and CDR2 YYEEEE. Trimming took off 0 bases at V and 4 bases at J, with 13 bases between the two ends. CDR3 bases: TGTGCCAGCAGCTTGGACGGTGGGTTCGGAGAGACCCAGTACTTC. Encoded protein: CASSLDGGFGETQYF.

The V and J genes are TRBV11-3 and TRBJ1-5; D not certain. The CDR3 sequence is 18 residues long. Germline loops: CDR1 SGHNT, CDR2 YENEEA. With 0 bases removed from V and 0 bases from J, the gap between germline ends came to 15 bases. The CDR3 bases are TGTGCCAGCAGCTTAGATCGCTGGGAACGACATAGCAATCAGCCCCAGCATTTT. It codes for CASSLDRWERHSNQPQHF.

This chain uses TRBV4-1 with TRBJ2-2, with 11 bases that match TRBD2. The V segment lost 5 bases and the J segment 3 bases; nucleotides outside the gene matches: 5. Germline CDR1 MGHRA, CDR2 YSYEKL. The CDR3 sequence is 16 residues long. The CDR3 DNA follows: TGCGCCAGCAGCGTACTAGCGGGGGATTACACCGGGGAGCTGTTTTTT. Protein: CASSVLAGDYTGELFF.

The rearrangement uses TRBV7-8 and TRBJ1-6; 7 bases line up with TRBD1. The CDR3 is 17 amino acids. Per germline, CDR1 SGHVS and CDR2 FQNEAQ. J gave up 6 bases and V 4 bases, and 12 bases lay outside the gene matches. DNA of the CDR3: TGTGCCAGCAGCTCTCGGCCGACAGGGCGCGTTAATTCACCCCTCCACTTT. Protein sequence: CASSSRPTGRVNSPLHF.

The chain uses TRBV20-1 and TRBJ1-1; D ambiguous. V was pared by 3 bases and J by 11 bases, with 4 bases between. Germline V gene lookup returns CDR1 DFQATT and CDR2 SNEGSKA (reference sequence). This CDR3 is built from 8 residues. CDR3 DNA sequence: TGCAGTGCTAGTTCGGCTTTCTTT. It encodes CSASSAFF.

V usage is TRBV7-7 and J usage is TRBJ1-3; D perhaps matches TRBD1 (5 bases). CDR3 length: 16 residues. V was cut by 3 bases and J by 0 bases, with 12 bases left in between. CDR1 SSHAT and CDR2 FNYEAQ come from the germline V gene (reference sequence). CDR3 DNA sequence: TGTGCCAGCAGCTTCCGGGACGGACTCTCTGGAAACACCATATATTTT. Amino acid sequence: CASSFRDGLSGNTIYF.

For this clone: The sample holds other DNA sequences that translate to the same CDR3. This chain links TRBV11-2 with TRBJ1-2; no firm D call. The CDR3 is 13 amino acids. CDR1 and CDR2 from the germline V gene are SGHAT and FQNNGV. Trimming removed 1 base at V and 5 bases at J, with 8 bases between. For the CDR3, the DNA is TGTGCCAGCAGCTTAGGGCAAACTTATGGCTACACCTTC. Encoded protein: CASSLGQTYGYTF.

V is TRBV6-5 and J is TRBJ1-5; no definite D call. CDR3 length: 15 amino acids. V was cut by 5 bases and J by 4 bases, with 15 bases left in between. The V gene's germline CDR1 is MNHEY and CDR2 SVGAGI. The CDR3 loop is CASSRTVPGNQPQHF. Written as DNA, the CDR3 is TGTGCCAGCAGTAGGACTGTTCCCGGGAATCAGCCCCAGCATTTT.

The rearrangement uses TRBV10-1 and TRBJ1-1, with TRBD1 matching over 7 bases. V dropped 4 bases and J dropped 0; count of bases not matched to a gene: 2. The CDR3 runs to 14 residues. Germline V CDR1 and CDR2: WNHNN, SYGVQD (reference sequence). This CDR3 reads CASSVDRLNTEAFF. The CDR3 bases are TGCGCCAGCAGTGTGGACAGGCTGAACACTGAAGCTTTCTTT.

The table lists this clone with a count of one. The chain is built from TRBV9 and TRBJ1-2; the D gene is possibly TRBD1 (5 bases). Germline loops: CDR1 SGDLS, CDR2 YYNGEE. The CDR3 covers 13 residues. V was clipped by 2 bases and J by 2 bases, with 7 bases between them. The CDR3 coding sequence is TGTGCCAGCAGCGTGGACAACAACTATGGCTACACCTTC. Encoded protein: CASSVDNNYGYTF.

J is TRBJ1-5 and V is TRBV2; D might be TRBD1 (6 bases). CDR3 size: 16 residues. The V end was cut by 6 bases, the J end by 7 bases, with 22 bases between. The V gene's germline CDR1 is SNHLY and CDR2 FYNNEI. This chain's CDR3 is CASRHGRGSLRQPQHF. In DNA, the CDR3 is TGTGCCAGCAGGCACGGCAGGGGAAGCCTTAGACAGCCCCAGCATTTT.

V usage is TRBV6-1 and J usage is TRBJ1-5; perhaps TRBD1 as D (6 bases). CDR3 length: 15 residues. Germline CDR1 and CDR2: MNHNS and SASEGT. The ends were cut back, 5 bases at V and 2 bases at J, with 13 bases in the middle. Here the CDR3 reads CASSNQGFGNQPQHF. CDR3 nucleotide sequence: TGTGCCAGCAGTAACCAGGGGTTCGGCAATCAGCCCCAGCATTTT.

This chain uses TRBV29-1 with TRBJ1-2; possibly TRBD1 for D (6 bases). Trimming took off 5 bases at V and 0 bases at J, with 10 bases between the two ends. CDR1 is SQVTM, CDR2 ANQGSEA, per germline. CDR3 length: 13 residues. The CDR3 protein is CSVPPGANYGYTF. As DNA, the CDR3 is TGCAGCGTTCCCCCAGGGGCTAACTATGGCTACACCTTC.

In DNA, the CDR3 is TGTGCCAGCAGGGAGCAGGGACAGCCTATAGCGATCTGCTACACCTTC. It specifies CASREQGQPIAICYTF. This sequence joins TRBV2 and TRBJ1-2; TRBD1 matches at 7 bases. Germline V gene data show CDR1 as SNHLY and CDR2 as FYNNEI. V gave up 6 bases and J gave up 9 bases; unmatched junction bases: 19. The CDR3 totals 16 residues.

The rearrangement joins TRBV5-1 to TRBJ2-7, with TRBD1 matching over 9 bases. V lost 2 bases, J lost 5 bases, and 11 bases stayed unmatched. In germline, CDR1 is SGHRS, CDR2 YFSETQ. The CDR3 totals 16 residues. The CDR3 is CASSLQPPGQGDEQYF. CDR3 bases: TGCGCCAGCAGCTTACAACCTCCGGGACAGGGTGACGAGCAGTACTTC.

The CDR3 bases are TGTGCCAGCAGCCCGATCATAGGGTGGGGGACTGAAGCTTTCTTT. This gives the protein CASSPIIGWGTEAFF. The rearrangement joins TRBV7-9 to TRBJ1-1; D is possibly TRBD1 (5 bases). The CDR3 totals 15 residues. The ends were cut back, 5 bases at V and 5 bases at J, with 18 bases in the middle. Germline V lookup: CDR1 SEHNR, CDR2 FQNEAQ (reference sequence).

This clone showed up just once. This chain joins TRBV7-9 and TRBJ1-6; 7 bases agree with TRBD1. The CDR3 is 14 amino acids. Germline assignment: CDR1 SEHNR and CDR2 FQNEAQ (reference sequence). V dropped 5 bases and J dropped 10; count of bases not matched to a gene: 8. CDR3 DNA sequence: TGTGCCAGCAGCCCAAGACAGGGTGAATCACCCCTCCACTTT. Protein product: CASSPRQGESPLHF.

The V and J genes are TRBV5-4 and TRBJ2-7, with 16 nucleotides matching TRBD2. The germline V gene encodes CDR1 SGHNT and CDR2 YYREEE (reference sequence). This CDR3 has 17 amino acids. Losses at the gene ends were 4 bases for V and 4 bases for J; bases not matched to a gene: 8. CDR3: CASSLSGTSGGAYEQYF. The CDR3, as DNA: TGTGCCAGCAGCCTTAGCGGGACTAGCGGGGGGGCGTACGAGCAGTACTTC.

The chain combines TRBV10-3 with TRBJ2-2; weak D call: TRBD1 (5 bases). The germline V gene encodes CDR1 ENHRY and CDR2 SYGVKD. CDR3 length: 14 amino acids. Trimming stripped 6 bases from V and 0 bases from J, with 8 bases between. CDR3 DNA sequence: TGTGCCATCAGCCCAGGGTCGAACACCGGGGAGCTGTTTTTT. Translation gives CAISPGSNTGELFF.

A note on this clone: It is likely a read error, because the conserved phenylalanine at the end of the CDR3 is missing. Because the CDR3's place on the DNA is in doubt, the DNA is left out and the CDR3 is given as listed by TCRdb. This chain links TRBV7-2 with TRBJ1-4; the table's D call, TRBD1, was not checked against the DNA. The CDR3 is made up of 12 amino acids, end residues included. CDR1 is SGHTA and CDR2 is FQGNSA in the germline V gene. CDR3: CASSLRQIHYPS.

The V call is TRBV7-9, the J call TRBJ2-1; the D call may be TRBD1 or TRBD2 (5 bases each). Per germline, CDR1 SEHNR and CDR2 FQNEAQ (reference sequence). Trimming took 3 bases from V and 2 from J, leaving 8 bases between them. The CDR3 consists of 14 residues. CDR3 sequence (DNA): TGTGCCAGCAGCTTGCAGGGAGCCTACAATGAGCAGTTCTTC. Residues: CASSLQGAYNEQFF.

The CDR3 bases are TGTGCCAGCAGCCAAACTTGGGCCAACGTCCTGACTTTC. This sequence encodes CASSQTWANVLTF. The gene calls are TRBV5-6 and TRBJ2-6; D is unresolved. The CDR3 contains 13 residues. Trimming cost V 4 bases and J 5 bases, with 7 bases left between them. Germline V lookup: CDR1 SGHDT, CDR2 YYEEEE.

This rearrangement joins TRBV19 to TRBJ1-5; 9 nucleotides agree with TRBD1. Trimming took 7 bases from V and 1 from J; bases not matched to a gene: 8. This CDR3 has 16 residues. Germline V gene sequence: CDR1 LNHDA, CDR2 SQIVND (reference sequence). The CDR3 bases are TGTGCCAGTACCCCCGGACAGGGGAGAAGCAATCAGCCCCAGCATTTT. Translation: CASTPGQGRSNQPQHF.

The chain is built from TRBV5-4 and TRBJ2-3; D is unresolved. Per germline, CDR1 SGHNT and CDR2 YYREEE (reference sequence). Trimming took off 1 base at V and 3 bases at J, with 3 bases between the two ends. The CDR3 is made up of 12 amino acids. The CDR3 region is CASSLRTDTQYF. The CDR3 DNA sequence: TGTGCCAGCAGCTTGAGGACAGATACGCAGTATTTT.